This T cell receptor (beta chain) was sequenced for a study of blood T cells in healthy people across ages. PCR was performed a second time for 7 to 11 cycles using a sample-barcoded 5' primer and a J-beta primer mix. Using its own MiXCR run on the 5' RACE reads, TCRdb lists one record per CDR3 protein. The data hold about 760,000 distinct CDR3 sequences, with roughly 25% observed a single time. Sample donors were healthy Caucasian individuals that came from Russia, aged roughly 6 to 100. These same records also appear under a second study, on T cells of mothers and their children. Turning to that study: Slightly higher, non-significant overlap characterized related mother-child pairs relative to unrelated pairs.

The clonotype originates from a boy aged 5 to 17 in good health. The sequencing input was blood.

The CDR3 DNA follows: TGTGCCAGCAGCTCAGAGACTAGCGGGGGATATACGCAGTATTTT. This sequence encodes CASSSETSGGYTQYF. The chain combines TRBV7-6 with TRBJ2-3; 12 positions agree with TRBD2. V was clipped by 4 bases and J by 7 bases; unmatched bases: 6. Germline loops: CDR1 SGHVS, CDR2 FNYEAQ. The CDR3 extends over 15 amino acids.